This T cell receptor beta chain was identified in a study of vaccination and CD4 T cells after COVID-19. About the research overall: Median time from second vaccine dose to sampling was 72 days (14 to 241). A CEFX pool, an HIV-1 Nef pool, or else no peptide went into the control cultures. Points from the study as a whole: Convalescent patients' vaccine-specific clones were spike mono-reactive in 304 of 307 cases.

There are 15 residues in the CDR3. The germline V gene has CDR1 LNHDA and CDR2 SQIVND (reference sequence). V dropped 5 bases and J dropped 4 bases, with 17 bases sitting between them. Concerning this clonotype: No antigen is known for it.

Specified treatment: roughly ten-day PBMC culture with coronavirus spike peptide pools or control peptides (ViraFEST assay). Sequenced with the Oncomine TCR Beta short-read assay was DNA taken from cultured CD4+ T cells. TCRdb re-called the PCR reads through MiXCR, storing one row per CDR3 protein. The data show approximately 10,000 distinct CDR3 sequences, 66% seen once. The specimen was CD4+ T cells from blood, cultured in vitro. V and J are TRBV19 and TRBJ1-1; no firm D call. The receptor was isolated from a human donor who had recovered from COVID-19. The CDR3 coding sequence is TGTGCCAGTAGTCGCGCCATGGGAGGGTTCACTGAAGCTTTCTTT. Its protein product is CASSRAMGGFTEAFF.